The rows below give T cell receptor beta chains drawn from one sample of a study of T cells after yellow fever vaccination. From the 5' RACE reads, TCRdb called clonotypes with MiXCR, one entry per CDR3 protein. The sample records some 350,000 distinct CDR3 sequences, about 4% being singletons. Source: PBMCs, taken 5 days after the yellow fever booster vaccination. The receptor set was obtained from a man aged 18 to 30 who received the YFV17D yellow fever vaccine. Each CDR3 is given with its conserved first and last residue. The order of the fields is clone size, V gene, J gene, D gene, CDR3 DNA, CDR3 protein. The D gene is left open where the match is weak. The size entry is marked missing in some rows and otherwise reads once, few, many or a size class.

>few|TRBV5-1|TRBJ2-5|TRBD2
TGCGCCAGCAGCTCACAACCGACTAGCGGGGGACAAGAGACCCAGTACTTC
CASSSQPTSGGQETQYF
>many|TRBV7-9|TRBJ2-7|.
TGTGCCAGCGGCGGGACCGAGCAGTACTTC
CASGGTEQYF
>few|TRBV18|TRBJ2-7|.
TGTGCCAGCTCACCATACAGGGCGAAGGGCGCGGATGAGCAGTACTTC
CASSPYRAKGADEQYF
>.|TRBV6-2/TRBV6-3|TRBJ1-2|TRBD1
TGTGCCAGCAGTTGGATCCGGGACAGGGGCGCTGGCTACACCTTC
CASSWIRDRGAGYTF
>few|TRBV7-2|TRBJ2-4|.
TGTGCCAGCAGCGCACAAAGGTACATTCAGTACTTC
CASSAQRYIQYF
>few|TRBV6-1|TRBJ2-2|TRBD1
TGTGCCAGCAGTGCAACAGGGACAGCGAACACCGGGGAGCTGTTTTTT
CASSATGTANTGELFF
>few|TRBV18|TRBJ1-4|.
TGTGCCAGCTCACAATCAGGATTAAGGGAAAAACTGTTTTTT
CASSQSGLREKLFF
>many|TRBV3-1|TRBJ2-4|TRBD2
TGTGCCAGCAGCCCTGTCGTCGCGGGGGGGAACATTCAGTACTTC
CASSPVVAGGNIQYF
>few|TRBV9|TRBJ2-5|.
TGTGCCAGCAGCGCCGAGGCCCTAGGTTTCTCGGCCCAAGAGACCCAGTACTTC
CASSAEALGFSAQETQYF
>many|TRBV5-1|TRBJ2-2|.
TGCGCCAGCAGCCCCGGGATCACCGGGGAGCTGTTTTTT
CASSPGITGELFF
>few|TRBV4-2|TRBJ2-2|.
TGTGCCAGCAGCCAAGCGCGACATAACACCGGGGAGCTGTTTTTT
CASSQARHNTGELFF
>.|TRBV27|TRBJ1-2|.
TGTGCCAGCAGCCAACGGCCTAACTATGGCTACACCTTC
CASSQRPNYGYTF
>many|TRBV5-1|TRBJ2-5|.
TGCGCCAGCAGCTTGCAGGATAGAGAGACCCAGTACTTC
CASSLQDRETQYF
>few|TRBV10-3|TRBJ2-1|TRBD1
TGTGCCATCAGTGAGACAGGGGGCCTCAATGAGCAGTTCTTC
CAISETGGLNEQFF
>many|TRBV2|TRBJ2-5|TRBD1
TGTGCCAGCATTCCGGGACAGGGAAAGACCCAGTACTTC
CASIPGQGKTQYF
>few|TRBV20-1|TRBJ2-5|TRBD2
TGCAGTGCTTCCAGCGGGGGGAACCAAGAGACCCAGTACTTC
CSASSGGNQETQYF
>.|TRBV12-3/TRBV12-4|TRBJ1-5|.
TGTGCCAGCAGTCCAGGACTGAATCGGCCCCAGCATTTT
CASSPGLNRPQHF
>.|TRBV11-2|TRBJ2-3|.
TGTGCCAGCAGCTTGCCCTTCAGGGGAGGAGGCACAGATACGCAGTATTTT
CASSLPFRGGGTDTQYF
>few|TRBV19|TRBJ2-3|.
TGTGCCAGTAGGTTATTGGGGGCGGATACGCAGTATTTT
CASRLLGADTQYF
>.|TRBV18|TRBJ2-7|.
TGTGCCAGCTCATCCTACACAGCTCAGGCCTACGAGCAGTACTTC
CASSSYTAQAYEQYF
>many|TRBV7-3|TRBJ2-1|TRBD1
TGTGCCAGCAGCTTTTCCAGGGGGAAAGAGCAGTTCTTC
CASSFSRGKEQFF